Detailed here is one TCR beta chain. This entry belongs to a study of control samples from healthy donors and cancer patients. The protocol was immunoSEQ multiplex PCR, while the TCRdb copy is restricted to in-frame clones and leaves out a portion. Among approximately 170,000 clones listed, around 88% were seen once. Trimming cost V 2 bases and J 7 bases; bases outside gene matches: 8. CDR1 is LGHNA, CDR2 YNFKEQ, per germline. The CDR3 contains 16 residues. This sequence joins TRBV4-2 and TRBJ2-5; 12 bases fit TRBD1. The clonotype comes from a woman in her twenties or thirties in good health. Sequenced: blood. The DNA of the CDR3 is TGTGCCAGCAGCCAAACCGGGACAGGGGGCATGTTGACCCAGTACTTC. As protein: CASSQTGTGGMLTQYF.